This T cell receptor (beta chain) derives from a study of cytomegalovirus exposure and HLA in healthy donors. About the study: It was reported in a later analysis that the same platform had been used for the roughly 130 validation repertoires as for the 550 to 750 first-cohort repertoires. Overall study results and limits: The listing of 150 or so TCR beta chains classed them as cytomegalovirus-associated.

Germline V gene data show CDR1 as SEHNR and CDR2 as FQNEAQ (reference sequence). This CDR3 has 14 amino acids. V trimming: 3 bases; J trimming: 1 base; junction bases outside the gene matches: 2. In the case of this clone: What it binds is unknown.

Clones were read by immunoSEQ multiplex PCR, and TCRdb kept only the in-frame ones, dropping some. The sample contains about 330,000 clones, roughly 88% of which appear only once. The chain links TRBV7-9 to TRBJ2-5, with TRBD2 identical over 7 bases. The receptor was isolated from a woman between 18 and 30 years old in good health and CMV-seronegative. The sequenced sample was PBMCs. CDR3 loop: CASSFGGSQETQYF. Here the CDR3 DNA reads TGTGCCAGCAGCTTCGGGGGGAGCCAAGAGACCCAGTACTTC.